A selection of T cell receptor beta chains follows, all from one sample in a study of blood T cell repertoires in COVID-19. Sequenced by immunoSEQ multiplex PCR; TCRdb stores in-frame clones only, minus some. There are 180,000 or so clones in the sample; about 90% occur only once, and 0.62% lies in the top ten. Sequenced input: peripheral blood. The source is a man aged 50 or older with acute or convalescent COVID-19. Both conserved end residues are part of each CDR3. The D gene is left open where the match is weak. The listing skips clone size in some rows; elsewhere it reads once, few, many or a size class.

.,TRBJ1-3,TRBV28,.,CASSPLSHSGNTIYF,TGTGCCAGCAGCCCTCTTAGTCACTCTGGAAACACCATATATTTT
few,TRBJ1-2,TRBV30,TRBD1,CAGGQIYGYTF,TGTGCCGGGGGACAGATCTATGGCTACACCTTC
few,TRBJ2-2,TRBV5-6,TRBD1,CASSPRTGDTGELFF,TGTGCCAGCAGCCCCAGGACAGGGGACACCGGGGAGCTGTTTTTT
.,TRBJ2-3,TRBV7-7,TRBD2,CASSPGLAGSTDTQYF,TGTGCTAGCAGCCCAGGACTAGCGGGCAGCACAGATACGCAGTATTTT
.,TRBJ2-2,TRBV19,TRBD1,CASSSGTGITGELFF,TGTGCCAGTAGCTCCGGGACAGGGATCACCGGGGAGCTGTTTTTT
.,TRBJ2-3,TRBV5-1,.,CASSLGQMYSTDTQYF,TGCGCCAGCAGCCTGGGCCAGATGTATAGCACAGATACGCAGTATTTT
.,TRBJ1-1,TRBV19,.,CASQLRGIVPNTEAFF,TGTGCCAGTCAATTGCGGGGGATCGTACCGAACACTGAAGCTTTCTTT
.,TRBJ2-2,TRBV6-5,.,CASSYSLATGELFF,TGTGCCAGCAGTTACTCGCTGGCCACCGGGGAGCTGTTTTTT
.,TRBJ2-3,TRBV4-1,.,CASSQLGTDTQYF,TGCGCCAGCAGCCAACTTGGCACAGATACGCAGTATTTT
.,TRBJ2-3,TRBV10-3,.,CAIGPSADTQYF,TGTGCCATCGGCCCCTCCGCAGATACGCAGTATTTT
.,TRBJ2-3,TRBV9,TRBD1,CASSPRQGMGTDTQYF,TGTGCCAGCAGCCCGCGACAGGGTATGGGGACAGATACGCAGTATTTT
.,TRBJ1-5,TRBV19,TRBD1,CASRGTAAINQPQHF,TGTGCCAGTAGAGGGACAGCAGCCATCAATCAGCCCCAGCATTTT
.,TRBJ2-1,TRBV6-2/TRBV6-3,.,CASSLRGSYNEQFF,TGTGCCAGCAGTTTGCGAGGGTCCTACAATGAGCAGTTCTTC
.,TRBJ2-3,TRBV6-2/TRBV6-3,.,CASSYALADLTDTQYF,TGTGCCAGCAGTTACGCGCTAGCAGACCTCACAGATACGCAGTATTTT
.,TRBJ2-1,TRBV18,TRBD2,CASSPFSPAGNNEQFF,TGTGCCAGCTCACCCTTTTCCCCAGCGGGGAACAATGAGCAGTTCTTC
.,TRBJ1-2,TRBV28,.,CASSLVGLYYGYTF,TGTGCCAGCAGCCTCGTGGGCCTTTACTATGGCTACACCTTC
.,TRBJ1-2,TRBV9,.,CASSTDYGYTF,TGTGCCAGCAGCACAGATTATGGCTACACCTTC
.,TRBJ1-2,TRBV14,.,CASSQGLGGWGYTF,TGTGCCAGCAGCCAAGGCTTGGGAGGCTGGGGCTACACCTTC
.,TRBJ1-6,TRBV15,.,CATSRDPPVGGSPLHF,TGTGCCACCAGCAGAGATCCCCCGGTTGGAGGCTCACCCCTCCACTTT
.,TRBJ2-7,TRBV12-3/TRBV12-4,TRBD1,CASSTGQGVEQYF,TGTGCCAGCAGTACGGGACAGGGAGTCGAGCAGTACTTC
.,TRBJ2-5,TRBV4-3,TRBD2,CASSQLWGGQETQYF,TGCGCCAGCAGCCAGCTCTGGGGGGGCCAAGAGACCCAGTACTTC
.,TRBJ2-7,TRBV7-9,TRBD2,CASSSGTSAYEQYF,TGTGCCAGCAGCTCCGGGACTAGCGCCTACGAGCAGTACTTC
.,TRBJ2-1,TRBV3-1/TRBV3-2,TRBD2,CASSQDPGLANEQFF,TGTGCCAGCAGCCAGGACCCGGGACTAGCGAATGAGCAGTTCTTC
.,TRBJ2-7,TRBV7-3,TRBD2,CASSKRHGTTYEQYF,TGTGCCAGCAGCAAGCGACACGGGACTACGTACGAGCAGTACTTC
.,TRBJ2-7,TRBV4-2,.,CASSQAVGQTYEQYF,TGTGCCAGCAGCCAAGCAGTAGGACAAACCTACGAGCAGTACTTC
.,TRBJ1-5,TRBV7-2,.,CASSPAVGRNQPQHF,TGTGCCAGCAGCCCAGCTGTGGGCAGAAATCAGCCCCAGCATTTT
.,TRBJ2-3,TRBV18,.,CASSPYTFGNTDTQYF,TGTGCCAGCTCACCATATACTTTCGGGAACACAGATACGCAGTATTTT
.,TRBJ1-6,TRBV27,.,CASNPRTGNSPLHF,TGTGCCAGCAACCCCCGGACGGGGAATTCACCCCTCCACTTT
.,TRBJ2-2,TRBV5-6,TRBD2,CASSAGTSGRFGTGELFF,TGTGCCAGCAGCGCCGGGACTAGCGGGAGGTTTGGCACCGGGGAGCTGTTTTTT
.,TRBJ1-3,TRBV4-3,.,CASSQEKGFLDTIYF,TGCGCCAGCAGCCAGGAAAAGGGGTTTTTGGACACCATATATTTT
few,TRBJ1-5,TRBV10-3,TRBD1,CATSPGQVNQPQHF,TGTGCCACCTCCCCAGGACAGGTCAATCAGCCCCAGCATTTT
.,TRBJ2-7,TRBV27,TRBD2,CASSVAGESYEQYF,TGTGCCAGCAGTGTCGCGGGAGAATCCTACGAGCAGTACTTC
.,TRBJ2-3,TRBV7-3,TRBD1,CASSLRTGGTDTQYF,TGTGCCAGCAGCTTAAGGACAGGGGGCACAGATACGCAGTATTTT
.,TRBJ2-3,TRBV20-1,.,CSASSFREKGTDTQYF,TGCAGTGCTAGTTCCTTCCGGGAGAAGGGCACAGATACGCAGTATTTT
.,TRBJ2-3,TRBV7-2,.,CASSRQLDTQYF,TGTGCCAGCAGCCGTCAGTTAGATACGCAGTATTTT
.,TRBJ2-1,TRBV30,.,CAWSEARGEQFF,TGTGCCTGGAGTGAGGCGAGAGGTGAGCAGTTCTTC
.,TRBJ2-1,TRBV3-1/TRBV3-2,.,CASSLKPPGAPYNEQFF,TGTGCCAGCAGCCTCAAGCCGCCGGGAGCCCCTTACAATGAGCAGTTCTTC
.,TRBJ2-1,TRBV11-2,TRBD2,CASSLGSGSEQFF,TGTGCCAGCAGCTTAGGTAGCGGGAGTGAGCAGTTCTTC
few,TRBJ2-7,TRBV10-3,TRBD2,CAISRTSGNYEQYF,TGTGCCATCAGCCGGACTAGCGGTAACTACGAGCAGTACTTC
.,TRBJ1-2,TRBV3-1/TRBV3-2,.,CASSEDGVNYGYTF,TGTGCCAGCAGCGAGGACGGGGTTAACTATGGCTACACCTTC
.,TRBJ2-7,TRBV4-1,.,CASSQVGTYYEQYF,TGCGCCAGCAGCCAAGTCGGGACATACTACGAGCAGTACTTC
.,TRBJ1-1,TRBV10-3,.,CASELGLGTEAFF,TGTGCCAGCGAACTTGGGCTTGGCACTGAAGCTTTCTTT
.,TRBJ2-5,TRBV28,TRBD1,CATDQTGGYQETQYF,TGTGCCACAGATCAGACAGGGGGTTACCAAGAGACCCAGTACTTC
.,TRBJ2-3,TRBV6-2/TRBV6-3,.,CASSYSQQGMTDTQYF,TGTGCCAGCAGTTACTCTCAGCAGGGAATGACGGATACGCAGTATTTT
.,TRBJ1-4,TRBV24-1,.,CATSGSSATNEKLFF,TGTGCCACCAGTGGCAGTTCAGCAACTAATGAAAAACTGTTTTTT
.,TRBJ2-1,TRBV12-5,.,CASGLEIGQWDSEQFF,TGTGCTAGTGGTTTGGAGATAGGCCAGTGGGACTCGGAGCAGTTCTTC
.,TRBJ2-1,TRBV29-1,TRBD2,CSVEDRASGKNEQFF,TGCAGCGTTGAAGATCGTGCTAGCGGGAAGAATGAGCAGTTCTTC
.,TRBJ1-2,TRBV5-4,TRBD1,CASSPGAGGIGYTF,TGTGCCAGCAGCCCCGGGGCAGGGGGCATTGGCTACACCTTC
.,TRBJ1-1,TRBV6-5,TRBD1,CASSYSFRGLTEAFF,TGTGCCAGCAGTTACTCATTCAGGGGGCTAACTGAAGCTTTCTTT
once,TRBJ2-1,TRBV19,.,CASSAPSTIPYNEQFF,TGTGCCAGTAGTGCGCCCTCCACTATTCCCTACAATGAGCAGTTCTTC
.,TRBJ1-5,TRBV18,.,CASSHQGKQPQHF,TGTGCCAGCTCACACCAGGGGAAACAGCCCCAGCATTTT
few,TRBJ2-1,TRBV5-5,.,CASSLVTRSDPPNEQFF,TGTGCCAGCAGCTTGGTGACCCGAAGCGATCCCCCAAATGAGCAGTTCTTC
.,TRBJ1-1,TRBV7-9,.,CASSLAPGENTEAFF,TGTGCCAGCAGCTTAGCGCCAGGCGAGAACACTGAAGCTTTCTTT
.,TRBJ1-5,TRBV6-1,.,CASSEALRNQPQHF,TGTGCCAGCAGTGAAGCGCTTCGGAATCAGCCCCAGCATTTT
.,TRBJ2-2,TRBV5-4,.,CASSPRQMAGELFF,TGTGCCAGCAGTCCTCGACAGATGGCCGGGGAGCTGTTTTTT
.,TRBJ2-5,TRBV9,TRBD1,CASSVGGTGVSETQYF,TGTGCCAGCAGCGTCGGGGGGACAGGGGTTTCCGAGACCCAGTACTTC
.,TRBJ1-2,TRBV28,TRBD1,CASTKSTGFGYTF,TGTGCCAGCACCAAATCGACAGGGTTCGGCTACACCTTC
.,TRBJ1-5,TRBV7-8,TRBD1,CASSSGQGAYQPQHF,TGTGCCAGCAGCTCGGGACAGGGGGCCTATCAGCCCCAGCATTTT